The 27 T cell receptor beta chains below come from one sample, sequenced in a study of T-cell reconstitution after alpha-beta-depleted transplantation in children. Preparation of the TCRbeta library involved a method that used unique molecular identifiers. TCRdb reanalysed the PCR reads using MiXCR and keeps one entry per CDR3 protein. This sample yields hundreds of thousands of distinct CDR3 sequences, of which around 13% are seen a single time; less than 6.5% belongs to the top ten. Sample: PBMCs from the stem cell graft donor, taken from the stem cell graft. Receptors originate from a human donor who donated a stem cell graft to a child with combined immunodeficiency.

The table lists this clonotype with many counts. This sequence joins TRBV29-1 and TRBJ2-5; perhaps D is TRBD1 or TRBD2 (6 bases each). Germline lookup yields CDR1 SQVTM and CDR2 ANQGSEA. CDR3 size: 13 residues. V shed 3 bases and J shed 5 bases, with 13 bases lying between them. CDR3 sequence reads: CSVDKGGRETQYF. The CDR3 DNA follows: TGCAGCGTTGATAAGGGGGGCAGGGAGACCCAGTACTTC. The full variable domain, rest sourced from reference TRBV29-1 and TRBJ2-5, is SAVISQKPSRDICQRGTSLTIQCQVDSQVTMMFWYRQQPGQSLTLIATANQGSEATYESGFVIDKFPISRPNLTFSTLTVSNMSPEDSSIYLCSVDKGGRETQYFGPGTRLLVL.

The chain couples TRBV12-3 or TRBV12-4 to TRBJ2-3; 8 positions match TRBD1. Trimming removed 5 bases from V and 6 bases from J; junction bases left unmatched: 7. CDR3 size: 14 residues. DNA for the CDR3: TGTGCCAGCAGTCCGACAGGGGTCCTTGATACGCAGTATTTT. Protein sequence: CASSPTGVLDTQYF.

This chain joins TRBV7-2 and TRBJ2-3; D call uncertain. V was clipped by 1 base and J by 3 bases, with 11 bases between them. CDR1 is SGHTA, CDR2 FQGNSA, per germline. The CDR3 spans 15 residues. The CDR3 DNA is TGTGCCAGCAGCTTAGACCTCCCGTCTACAGATACGCAGTATTTT. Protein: CASSLDLPSTDTQYF.

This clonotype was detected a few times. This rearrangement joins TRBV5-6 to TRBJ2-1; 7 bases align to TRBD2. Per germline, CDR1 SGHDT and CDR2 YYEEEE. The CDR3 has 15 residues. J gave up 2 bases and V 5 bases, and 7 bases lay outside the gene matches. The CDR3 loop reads CASSPDGGTYNEQFF. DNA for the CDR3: TGTGCCAGCAGTCCGGACGGGGGGACCTACAATGAGCAGTTCTTC.

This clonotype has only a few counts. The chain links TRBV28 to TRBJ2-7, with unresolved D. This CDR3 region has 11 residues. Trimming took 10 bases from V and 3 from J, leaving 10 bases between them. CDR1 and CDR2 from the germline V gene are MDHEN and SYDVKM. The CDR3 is CATNRGYEQYF. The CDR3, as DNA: TGTGCCACCAACAGAGGCTACGAGCAGTACTTC.

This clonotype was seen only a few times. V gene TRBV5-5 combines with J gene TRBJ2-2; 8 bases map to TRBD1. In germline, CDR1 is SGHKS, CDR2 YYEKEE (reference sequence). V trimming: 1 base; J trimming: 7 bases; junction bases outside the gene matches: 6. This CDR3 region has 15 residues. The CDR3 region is CASSLRAGGDGELFF. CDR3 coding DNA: TGTGCCAGCAGCTTGAGGGCAGGGGGCGACGGGGAGCTGTTTTTT.

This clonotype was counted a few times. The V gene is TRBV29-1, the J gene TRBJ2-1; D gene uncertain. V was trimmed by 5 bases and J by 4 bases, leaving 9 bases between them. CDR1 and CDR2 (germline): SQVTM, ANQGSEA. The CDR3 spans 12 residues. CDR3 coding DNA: TGCAGCGTTCTAAAGAATTACAATGAGCAGTTCTTC. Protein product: CSVLKNYNEQFF.

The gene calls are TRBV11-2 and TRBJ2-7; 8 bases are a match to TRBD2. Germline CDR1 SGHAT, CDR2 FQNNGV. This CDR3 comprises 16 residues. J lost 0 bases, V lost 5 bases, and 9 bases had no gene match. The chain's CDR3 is CASSVRIAGHSYEQYF. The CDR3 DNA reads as TGTGCCAGCAGCGTCCGGATAGCGGGGCACTCCTACGAGCAGTACTTC.

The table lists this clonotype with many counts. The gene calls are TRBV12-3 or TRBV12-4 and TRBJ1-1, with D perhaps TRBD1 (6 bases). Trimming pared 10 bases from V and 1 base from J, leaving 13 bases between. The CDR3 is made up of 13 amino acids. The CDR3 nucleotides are TGTGCCACCACGGGGGCGGCGAACACTGAAGCTTTCTTT. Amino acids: CATTGAANTEAFF.

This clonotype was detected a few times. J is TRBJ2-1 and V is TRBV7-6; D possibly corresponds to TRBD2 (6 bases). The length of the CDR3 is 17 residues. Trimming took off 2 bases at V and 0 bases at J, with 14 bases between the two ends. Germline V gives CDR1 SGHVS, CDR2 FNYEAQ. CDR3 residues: CASSLLWRGSSYNEQFF. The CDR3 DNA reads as TGTGCCAGCAGCTTACTTTGGCGGGGTAGCTCCTACAATGAGCAGTTCTTC.

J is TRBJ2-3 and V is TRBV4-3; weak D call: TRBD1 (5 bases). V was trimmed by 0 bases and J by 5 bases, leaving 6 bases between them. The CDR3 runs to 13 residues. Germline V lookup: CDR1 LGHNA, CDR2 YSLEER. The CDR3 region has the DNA TGCGCCAGCAGCCAAGAAGGGGAAGATACGCAGTATTTT. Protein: CASSQEGEDTQYF.

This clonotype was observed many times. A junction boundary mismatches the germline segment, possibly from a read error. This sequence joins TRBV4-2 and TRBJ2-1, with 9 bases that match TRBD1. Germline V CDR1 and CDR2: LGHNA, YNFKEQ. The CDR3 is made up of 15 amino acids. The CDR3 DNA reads TGTGCCAGCAGTCAAGACAGGGGGGGCTACAATGAGCAGTTCTTC. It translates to CASSQDRGGYNEQFF.

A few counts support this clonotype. CDR3 region: CATSGDEGAYEQYF. The CDR3 nucleotides are TGTGCCACCAGTGGTGATGAAGGGGCCTACGAGCAGTACTTC. The chain links TRBV24-1 to TRBJ2-7; possibly TRBD1 for D (5 bases). Trimming removed 5 bases from V and 2 bases from J, with 12 bases in between. The germline CDR1 and CDR2 sequences are KGHDR and SFDVKD. The CDR3 sequence is 14 residues long.

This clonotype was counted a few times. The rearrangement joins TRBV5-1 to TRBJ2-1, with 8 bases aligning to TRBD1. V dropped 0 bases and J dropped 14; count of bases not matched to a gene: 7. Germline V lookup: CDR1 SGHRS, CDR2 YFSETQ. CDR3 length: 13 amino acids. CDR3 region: CASSLVLTGQEFF. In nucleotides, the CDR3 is TGCGCCAGCAGCTTGGTTCTTACGGGACAGGAGTTCTTC.

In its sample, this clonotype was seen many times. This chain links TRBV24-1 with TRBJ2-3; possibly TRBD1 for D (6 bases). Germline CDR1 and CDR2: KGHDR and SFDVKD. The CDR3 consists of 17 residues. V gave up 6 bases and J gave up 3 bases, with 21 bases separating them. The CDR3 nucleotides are TGTGCCACCAGTTTCCCCCAGGCGCAGGGGAGTACAGATACGCAGTATTTT. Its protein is CATSFPQAQGSTDTQYF.

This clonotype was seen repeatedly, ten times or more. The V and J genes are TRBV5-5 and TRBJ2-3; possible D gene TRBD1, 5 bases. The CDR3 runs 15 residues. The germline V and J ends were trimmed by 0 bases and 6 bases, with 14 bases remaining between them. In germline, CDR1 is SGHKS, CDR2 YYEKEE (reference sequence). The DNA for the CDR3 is TGTGCCAGCAGCTTGGGGTATTCTACAGGCGATACGCAGTATTTT. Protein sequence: CASSLGYSTGDTQYF.

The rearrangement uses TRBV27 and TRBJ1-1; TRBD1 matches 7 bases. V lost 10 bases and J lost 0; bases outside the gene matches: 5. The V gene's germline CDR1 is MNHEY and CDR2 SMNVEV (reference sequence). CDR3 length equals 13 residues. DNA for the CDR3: TGTGCCACCCAGGGACAGATGAACACTGAAGCTTTCTTT. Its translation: CATQGQMNTEAFF.

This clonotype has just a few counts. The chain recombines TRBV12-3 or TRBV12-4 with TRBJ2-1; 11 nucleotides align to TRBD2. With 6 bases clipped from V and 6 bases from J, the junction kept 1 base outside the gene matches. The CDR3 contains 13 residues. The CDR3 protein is CASRLAGVNEQFF. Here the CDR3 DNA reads TGTGCCAGCAGACTAGCGGGAGTCAATGAGCAGTTCTTC.

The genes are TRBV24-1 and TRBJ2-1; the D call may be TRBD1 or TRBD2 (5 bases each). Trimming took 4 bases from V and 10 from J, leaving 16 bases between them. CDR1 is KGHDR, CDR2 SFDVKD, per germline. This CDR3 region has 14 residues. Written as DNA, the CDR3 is TGTGCCACCAGTGAGGGGACGGATATTGTAGAGCAGTTCTTC. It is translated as CATSEGTDIVEQFF.

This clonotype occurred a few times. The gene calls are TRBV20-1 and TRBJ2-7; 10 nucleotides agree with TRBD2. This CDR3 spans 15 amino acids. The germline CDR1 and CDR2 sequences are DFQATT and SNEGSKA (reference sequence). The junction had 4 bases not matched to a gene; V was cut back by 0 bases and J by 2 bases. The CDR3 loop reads CSARDLTSGTYEQYF. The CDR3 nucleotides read TGCAGTGCTAGAGATCTTACTAGCGGGACCTACGAGCAGTACTTC.

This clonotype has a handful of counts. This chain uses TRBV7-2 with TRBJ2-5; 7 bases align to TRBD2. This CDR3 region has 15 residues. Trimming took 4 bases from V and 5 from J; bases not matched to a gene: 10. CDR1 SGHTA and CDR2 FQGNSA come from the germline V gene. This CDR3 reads CASSWTGTIGETQYF. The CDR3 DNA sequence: TGTGCCAGCAGCTGGACCGGGACTATCGGGGAGACCCAGTACTTC.

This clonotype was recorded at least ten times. CDR3 sequence (DNA): TGCAGCGTTGAAGGTCTCTATGCGAACAATGAGCAGTTCTTC. Its translation: CSVEGLYANNEQFF. The V and J genes are TRBV29-1 and TRBJ2-1; D is unclear. The CDR3 totals 14 residues. Trimming pared 1 base from V and 5 bases from J, leaving 12 bases between. Germline CDR1 SQVTM, CDR2 ANQGSEA.

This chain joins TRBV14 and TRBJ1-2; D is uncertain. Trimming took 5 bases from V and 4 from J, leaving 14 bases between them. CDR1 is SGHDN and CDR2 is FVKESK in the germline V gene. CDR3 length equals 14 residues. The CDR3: CASSGSPLSYGYTF. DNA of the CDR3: TGTGCCAGCAGCGGCAGCCCTTTGAGCTATGGCTACACCTTC. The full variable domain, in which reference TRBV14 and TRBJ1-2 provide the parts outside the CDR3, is EAGVTQFPSHSVIEKGQTVTLRCDPISGHDNLYWYRRVMGKEIKFLLHFVKESKQDESGMPNNRFLAERTGGTYSTLKVQPAELEDSGVYFCASSGSPLSYGYTFGSGTRLTVV.

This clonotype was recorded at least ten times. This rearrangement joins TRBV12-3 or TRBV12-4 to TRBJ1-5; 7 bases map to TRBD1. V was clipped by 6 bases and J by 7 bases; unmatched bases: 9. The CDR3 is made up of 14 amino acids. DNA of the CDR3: TGTGCCAGCAGCAACAGGGGAAAGGAACAGCCCCAGCATTTT. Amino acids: CASSNRGKEQPQHF.

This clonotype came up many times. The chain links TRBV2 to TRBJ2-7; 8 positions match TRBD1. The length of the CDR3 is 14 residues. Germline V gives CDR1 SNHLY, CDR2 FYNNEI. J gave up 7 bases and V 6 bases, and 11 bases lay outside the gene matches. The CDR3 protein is CASSARDRSREQYF. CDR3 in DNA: TGTGCCAGCAGCGCAAGGGACAGGTCGCGGGAGCAGTACTTC.

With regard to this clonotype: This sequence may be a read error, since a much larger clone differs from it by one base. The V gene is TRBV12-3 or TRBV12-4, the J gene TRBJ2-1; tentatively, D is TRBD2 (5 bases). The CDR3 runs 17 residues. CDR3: CASSLALRETTYSEQFF. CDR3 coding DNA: TGTGCCAGCAGTTTAGCGCTAAGGGAGACTACCTACAGTGAGCAGTTCTTC.

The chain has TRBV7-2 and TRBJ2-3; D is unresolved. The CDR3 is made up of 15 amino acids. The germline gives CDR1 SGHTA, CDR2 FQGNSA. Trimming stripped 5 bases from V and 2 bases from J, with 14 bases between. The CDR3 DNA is TGTGCCAGCAGCAGAGTAACTTCAACCACAGATACGCAGTATTTT. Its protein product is CASSRVTSTTDTQYF.